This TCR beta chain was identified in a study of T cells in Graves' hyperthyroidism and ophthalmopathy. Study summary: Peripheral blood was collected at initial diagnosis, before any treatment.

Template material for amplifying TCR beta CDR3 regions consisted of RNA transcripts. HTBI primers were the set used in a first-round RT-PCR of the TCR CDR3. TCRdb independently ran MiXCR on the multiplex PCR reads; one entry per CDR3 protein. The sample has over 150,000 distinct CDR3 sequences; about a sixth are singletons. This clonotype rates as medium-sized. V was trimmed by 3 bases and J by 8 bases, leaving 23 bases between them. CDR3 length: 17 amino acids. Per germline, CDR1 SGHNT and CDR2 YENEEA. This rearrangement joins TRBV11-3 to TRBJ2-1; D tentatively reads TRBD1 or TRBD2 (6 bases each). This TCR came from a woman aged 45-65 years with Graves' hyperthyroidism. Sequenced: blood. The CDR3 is CASSLGQGDSGPDEQFF. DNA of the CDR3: TGTGCCAGCAGCTTGGGACAAGGGGACTCAGGGCCGGATGAGCAGTTCTTC.